The present T cell receptor beta chain was sequenced within a study of CD8 T cells in ankylosing spondylitis. Germline V gene lookup returns CDR1 SGHRS and CDR2 YFSETQ. The CDR3 is made up of 14 amino acids. V lost 5 bases and J 9 bases, leaving 17 bases between the germline ends. Study-wide results and limits: In ankylosing spondylitis patients, matched synovial fluid reportedly showed significant enrichment of disease-linked clones.

Using its own MiXCR run on the 5' RACE reads, TCRdb lists one record per CDR3 protein. The sample includes 150,000 to 200,000 distinct CDR3 sequences, roughly 30% of them seen just once. This clonotype was found many times. Its target is unknown. The chain joins TRBV5-1 to TRBJ1-4; TRBD1 might be the D (6 bases). The receptor was isolated from a male donor with ankylosing spondylitis. The sequenced sample was synovial fluid, either unsorted or a sorted T cell fraction (not recorded which). The CDR3 sequence is CASRNPGDRQKLFF. CDR3 coding DNA: TGCGCCAGCAGAAACCCAGGGGATCGCCAAAAACTGTTTTTT.